The clone carrying this T cell receptor (beta chain) has a count of ten or more. The antigen remains undetermined. Sorted naive CD8 T cells were those defined as CD8+CD4-CCR7+CD45RA+. Bulk TCR library preparation followed previously described methods with listed TCR primers. TCRdb independently ran MiXCR on the PCR reads; one entry per CDR3 protein. The sample records 100,000 or so distinct CDR3 sequences, 35% to 40% being singletons. The data originate from a study of molecular identifiers for immune sequencing clone quantification. Study-wide results and caveats: Jurkat TCR RNA from one cell was spiked into one million naive cells, and it was reportedly detectable there.

The origin of this receptor is a human donor in good health. Some libraries in this study had Jurkat cell RNA spiked in. Sequencing used naive CD8+ T cells from blood, with Jurkat cell RNA spiked in. Subset given: FACS-sorted CD8+CD4-CCR7+CD45RA+ naive T cells.

The CDR3 loop reads CASSMRAISTDTQYF. Here the CDR3 DNA reads TGTGCCAGCAGCATGAGGGCCATAAGCACAGATACGCAGTATTTT. The chain couples TRBV7-2 to TRBJ2-3, with D possibly being TRBD2 (5 bases). Germline CDR1 reads SGHTA; CDR2 reads FQGNSA. The CDR3 length is 15 residues. V was pared by 5 bases and J by 0 bases, with 12 bases between.